Below, 12 T cell receptor beta chains from the same sample are listed, as sequenced in a study of vaccination and CD4 T cells after COVID-19 (dated by TCRdb to about 2022). According to the study, the label for this sample's treatment or condition signals: approximately nine-day PBMC culture with coronavirus spike peptide pools or control peptides (ViraFEST assay). CD4+ T cells from unexposed donors were collected before the COVID-19 pandemic (2011-2018). Their cognate antigens are unknown. The library was built by means of PCR. This sample was sequenced with an Illumina iSeq 100. At the Johns Hopkins FTIC core, DNA from the cultured CD4+ T cells underwent TCR sequencing with the Oncomine TCR Beta short-read assay. Starting from the raw public reads, TCRdb applied fastp trimming at Q25, assembled clones with MiXCR and retained in-frame beta chains. Every distinct CDR3 protein forms one entry, paired with its most common genes and DNA. The sample table lists some 7,000 distinct CDR3 sequences, under 45% of them with a count of one. Of the sample, around 21% is held by the ten largest clones.

Sequenced: CD4+ T cells from blood, cultured in vitro. The receptors derive from a human donor in good health.

This clonotype was observed a few times. V gene TRBV7-9 combines with J gene TRBJ1-1; D may be TRBD1 (5 bases). The V and J ends lost 5 bases and 3 bases respectively, with 7 bases between them. The CDR3 contains 12 residues. The V gene's germline CDR1 is SEHNR and CDR2 FQNEAQ (reference sequence). CDR3 region: CASSPQDTEAFF. CDR3 bases: TGTGCCAGCAGCCCACAGGACACTGAAGCTTTCTTT.

This clonotype was seen more than once but under ten times. This chain joins TRBV20-1 and TRBJ2-2; 8 bases agree with TRBD1. CDR1 is DFQATT, CDR2 SNEGSKA, per germline (reference sequence). Trimming removed 6 bases from V and 3 bases from J; junction bases left unmatched: 0. CDR3 length: 12 amino acids. The CDR3 region is CSADRDTGELFF. CDR3 bases: TGCAGTGCGGACAGGGACACCGGGGAGCTGTTTTTT.

This clonotype appeared a few times. CDR3 in amino acids: CASSESTSGGYEQYF. The CDR3 DNA reads as TGCGCCAGCAGTGAGTCGACTAGCGGGGGCTACGAGCAGTACTTC. The chain carries TRBV10-1 and TRBJ2-7, with 12 bases fitting TRBD2. CDR1 and CDR2 from the germline V gene are WNHNN and SYGVQD (reference sequence). Trimming at V came to 0 bases and at J to 3 bases, leaving 0 bases not matched to a gene. CDR3 length: 15 amino acids.

Only a few counts were recorded for this clonotype. This sequence joins TRBV20-1 and TRBJ2-5; no clear D. Germline V CDR1 and CDR2: DFQATT, SNEGSKA (reference sequence). The CDR3 sequence is 15 residues long. The germline V and J ends were trimmed by 5 bases and 3 bases, with 19 bases remaining between them. CDR3 bases: TGCAGTGCTCCGCGCCCGGGCCCCCTCAAAGAGACCCAGTACTTC. This codes for CSAPRPGPLKETQYF.

The chain couples TRBV7-9 to TRBJ2-5, with TRBD2 as a possible D gene (6 bases). The CDR3 length is 14 residues. Per the germline V gene, CDR1 is SEHNR and CDR2 is FQNEAQ (reference sequence). Trimming left V 3 bases short and J 5 bases short, with 13 bases between. CDR3 DNA sequence: TGTGCCAGCAGCTTGATAACTAGCAGGGAGACCCAGTACTTC. It encodes CASSLITSRETQYF.

This clonotype turned up a few times. V is TRBV6-5 and J is TRBJ2-6; TRBD1 is a possible D gene (6 bases). Germline V gene sequence: CDR1 MNHEY, CDR2 SVGAGI. The V end was cut by 3 bases, the J end by 0 bases, with 15 bases between. The CDR3 has 18 residues. CDR3 residues: CASSYTGQRDSGANVLTF. Here the CDR3 DNA reads TGTGCCAGCAGTTATACTGGACAGCGAGACTCTGGGGCCAACGTCCTGACTTTC.

This clonotype is a singleton in its sample. At one of its ends the junction is not consistent with the germline gene, which may arise from a read error. The chain employs TRBV6-5 and TRBJ2-7, with 9 bases fitting TRBD1. Looked up from germline, CDR1 is MNHEY and CDR2 is SVGAGI. CDR3 length: 16 amino acids. CDR3 sequence reads: CASSYSFAGTGREQYF. The CDR3 DNA reads TGTGCCAGTAGTTACTCTTTTGCCGGGACAGGGAGAGAGCAGTACTTC.

This clonotype has just a few counts. The chain links TRBV19 to TRBJ2-7; D ambiguous. V lost 5 bases and J 5 bases, leaving 10 bases between the germline ends. The CDR3 is 12 amino acids. Germline CDR1 LNHDA, CDR2 SQIVND (reference sequence). This CDR3 reads CASSHNVNEQYF. The CDR3 DNA is TGTGCCAGTAGTCACAACGTCAACGAGCAGTACTTC.

The genes are TRBV19 and TRBJ1-1, with TRBD1 as a possible D gene (5 bases). Germline loops: CDR1 LNHDA, CDR2 SQIVND (reference sequence). This CDR3 contains 13 residues. V was clipped by 7 bases and J by 9 bases, with 18 bases between them. DNA for the CDR3: TGTGCCAGTAAATCCTCCGACAGCGTACAAGCTTTCTTT. The encoded protein is CASKSSDSVQAFF. The entire variable domain, with the rest obtained from reference TRBV19 and TRBJ1-1, is as follows: DGGITQSPKYLFRKEGQNVTLSCEQNLNHDAMYWYRQDPGQGLRLIYYSQIVNDFQKGDIAEGYSVSREKKESFPLTVTSAQKNPTAFYLCASKSSDSVQAFFGQGTRLTVV.

This clonotype occurred a few times. The chain recombines TRBV20-1 with TRBJ2-1; a weak D match, TRBD2 (5 bases). This CDR3 region has 14 residues. With 6 bases removed from V and 2 bases from J, the gap between germline ends came to 14 bases. In germline, CDR1 is DFQATT, CDR2 SNEGSKA (reference sequence). The CDR3 region is CSALLAGAYNEQFF. As DNA, the CDR3 is TGCAGTGCCCTCCTGGCCGGGGCCTACAATGAGCAGTTCTTC.

This clonotype was recorded only once. The chain employs TRBV5-4 and TRBJ1-6; D gene uncertain. CDR3 length equals 14 residues. Per the germline V gene, CDR1 is SGHNT and CDR2 is YYREEE (reference sequence). With 2 bases removed from V and 9 bases from J, the gap between germline ends came to 12 bases. The CDR3 spells CASSFSGVGSPLHF. Here the CDR3 DNA reads TGTGCCAGCAGCTTTAGTGGCGTTGGTTCACCCCTCCACTTT. The full variable domain, in which reference TRBV5-4 and TRBJ1-6 provide the parts outside the CDR3, is ETGVTQSPTHLIKTRGQQVTLRCSSQSGHNTVSWYQQALGQGPQFIFQYYREEENGRGNFPPRFSGLQFPNYSSELNVNALELDDSALYLCASSFSGVGSPLHFGNGTRLTVT.

The chain's CDR3 is CATSDFGGTRELFF. DNA for the CDR3: TGTGCCACCAGTGATTTCGGGGGAACCAGGGAGCTGTTTTTT. The gene calls are TRBV24-1 and TRBJ2-2, with D possibly matching TRBD2 (6 bases). Trimming took 1 base from V and 9 from J, leaving 11 bases between them. Germline-derived CDR1 and CDR2 are KGHDR and SFDVKD. The CDR3 extends over 14 amino acids.